Shown below are 21 T cell receptor beta chains from a single sample sequenced in a study of blood T cell repertoires in COVID-19. The protocol was immunoSEQ multiplex PCR, while the TCRdb copy is restricted to in-frame clones and leaves out a portion. The data hold nearly 90,000 clones, with over 80% observed a single time. Source material: peripheral blood. The receptors derive from a man aged 80 or over with acute or convalescent COVID-19.

This clone was recorded a few times. V is TRBV7-8 and J is TRBJ1-1; the D gene is possibly TRBD1 (6 bases). This CDR3 spans 17 amino acids. The V gene lost 1 base and the J gene lost 3 bases, with 18 bases spanning the gap. CDR1 and CDR2 (germline): SGHVS, FQNEAQ. The CDR3 coding sequence is TGTGCCAGCAGCTTAGTAGCCGCACAGGGATTTGACACTGAAGCTTTCTTT. Its translation: CASSLVAAQGFDTEAFF.

The rearrangement uses TRBV28 and TRBJ1-5; 7 bases agree with TRBD1. Germline V gives CDR1 MDHEN, CDR2 SYDVKM. V was clipped by 4 bases and J by 3 bases; unmatched bases: 6. The CDR3 totals 15 residues. For the CDR3, the DNA is TGTGCCAGCAGTTCTCAGAGGGGGCCCAATCAGCCCCAGCATTTT. Translation: CASSSQRGPNQPQHF.

The V call is TRBV11-2, the J call TRBJ1-4; D unresolved. CDR1 SGHAT and CDR2 FQNNGV come from the germline V gene. This CDR3 is 16 amino acids long. V was trimmed by 0 bases and J by 5 bases, leaving 13 bases between them. CDR3 DNA sequence: TGTGCCAGCAGCTTAGATTTGGTAGGCGGGAATGAAAAACTGTTTTTT. Protein: CASSLDLVGGNEKLFF. The full variable domain, its missing parts supplied by reference TRBV11-2 and TRBJ1-4, is EAGVAQSPRYKIIEKRQSVAFWCNPISGHATLYWYQQILGQGPKLLIQFQNNGVVDDSQLPKDRFSAERLKGVDSTLKIQPAKLEDSAVYLCASSLDLVGGNEKLFFGSGTQLSVL.

CDR3 sequence: CSVEYAGYGYTF. The CDR3 nucleotides are TGCAGCGTTGAGTATGCGGGGTATGGCTACACCTTC. The chain has TRBV29-1 and TRBJ1-2; D unclear. V was cut by 3 bases and J by 5 bases, with 10 bases left in between. Per germline, CDR1 SQVTM and CDR2 ANQGSEA. The CDR3 is 12 residues long. Based on the CDR3 plus reference TRBV29-1 and TRBJ1-2, the full variable domain is SAVISQKPSRDICQRGTSLTIQCQVDSQVTMMFWYRQQPGQSLTLIATANQGSEATYESGFVIDKFPISRPNLTFSTLTVSNMSPEDSSIYLCSVEYAGYGYTFGSGTRLTVV.

V gene TRBV7-7 combines with J gene TRBJ1-5; 7 bases align to TRBD1. V lost 8 bases to trimming and J lost 2 bases; unmatched junction nucleotides: 15. The CDR3 contains 17 residues. Germline CDR1 SSHAT, CDR2 FNYEAQ (reference sequence). CDR3 protein: CASLRDSLSQGNQPQHF. The CDR3 DNA is TGTGCCAGCCTGAGGGACAGTCTCTCTCAGGGCAATCAGCCCCAGCATTTT. Full variable domain (remainder filled in from reference TRBV7-7 and TRBJ1-5): GAGVSQSPRYKVTKRGQDVTLRCDPISSHATLYWYQQALGQGPEFLTYFNYEAQPDKSGLPSDRFSAERPEGSISTLTIQRTEQRDSAMYRCASLRDSLSQGNQPQHFGDGTRLSIL.

The chain recombines TRBV20-1 with TRBJ1-1; a possible D gene is TRBD1 (5 bases). Trimming removed 6 bases at V and 1 base at J, with 18 bases between. Germline CDR1 and CDR2: DFQATT and SNEGSKA (reference sequence). This CDR3 region has 15 residues. In nucleotides, the CDR3 is TGCAGTGCAAGTCCAACAGGTGGTGAGAACACTGAAGCTTTCTTT. It specifies CSASPTGGENTEAFF.

The rearrangement uses TRBV29-1 and TRBJ2-7; possible D gene TRBD2, 5 bases. The CDR3 has 14 residues. Germline values: CDR1 SQVTM, CDR2 ANQGSEA. Trimming stripped 0 bases from V and 6 bases from J, with 15 bases between. The CDR3 here is CSVEDYGELGEQYF. The CDR3 DNA reads TGCAGCGTTGAAGATTACGGGGAGTTGGGCGAGCAGTACTTC.

The chain carries TRBV6-2 or TRBV6-3 and TRBJ2-1, with a tentative D call TRBD2 (6 bases). Trimming took off 4 bases at V and 0 bases at J, with 13 bases between the two ends. Germline V gives CDR1 MNHEY, CDR2 SVGEGT. CDR3 length equals 16 residues. The CDR3 DNA sequence: TGTGCCAGCAGTTCTCTAGCGCCCGTCTCCTACAATGAGCAGTTCTTC. Its translation is CASSSLAPVSYNEQFF.

This chain links TRBV30 with TRBJ1-2; D is perhaps TRBD1 (5 bases). Trimming shortened V by 2 bases and J by 5 bases, and 12 bases separated the two germline ends. Germline V lookup: CDR1 GTSNPN, CDR2 SVGIG (reference sequence). CDR3 size: 13 residues. CDR3 in DNA: TGTGCCTGGAGTAGGTCAGGGAGGTATGGCTACACCTTC. Amino acid sequence: CAWSRSGRYGYTF. Using reference TRBV30 and TRBJ1-2 for the parts outside the CDR3, the full variable domain is SQTIHQWPATLVQPVGSPLSLECTVEGTSNPNLYWYRQAAGRGLQLLFYSVGIGQISSEVPQNLSASRPQDRQFILSSKKLLLSDSGFYLCAWSRSGRYGYTFGSGTRLTVV.

This clone was observed a handful of times. The V and J genes are TRBV19 and TRBJ2-6; D perhaps matches TRBD1 (6 bases). This CDR3 has 16 amino acids. Germline-derived CDR1 and CDR2 are LNHDA and SQIVND (reference sequence). V was cut by 7 bases and J by 4 bases, with 17 bases left in between. The CDR3 is CASTPGTLFGANVLTF. The DNA for the CDR3 is TGTGCCAGTACCCCCGGGACATTGTTCGGGGCCAACGTCCTGACTTTC.

This clone was counted a single time. This chain joins TRBV2 and TRBJ2-7; 9 bases align to TRBD1. This CDR3 region has 14 residues. Unmatched junction bases numbered 5, after V lost 7 bases and J lost 1 base. Per the germline V gene, CDR1 is SNHLY and CDR2 is FYNNEI. The CDR3: CASNWDRDSYEQYF. In nucleotides, the CDR3 is TGTGCCAGCAATTGGGACAGGGATTCCTACGAGCAGTACTTC.

This chain connects TRBV5-4 to TRBJ1-1; D possibly corresponds to TRBD1 (5 bases). V lost 6 bases to trimming and J lost 0 bases, with 12 bases between them. From germline, CDR1 is SGHNT and CDR2 YYREEE (reference sequence). The CDR3 is 14 amino acids. CDR3 residues: CASTSGGVNTEAFF. The CDR3 region has the DNA TGTGCCAGCACCTCTGGGGGGGTGAACACTGAAGCTTTCTTT.

The V call is TRBV19, the J call TRBJ2-7, with D possibly being TRBD2 (6 bases). Germline assignment: CDR1 LNHDA and CDR2 SQIVND (reference sequence). The CDR3 is 17 residues long. V was clipped by 5 bases and J by 0 bases, with 20 bases between them. The CDR3: CASSALLRRDFSYEQYF. Written as DNA, the CDR3 is TGTGCCAGTAGTGCCCTGTTACGCCGGGACTTCTCCTACGAGCAGTACTTC.

The chain employs TRBV2 and TRBJ1-6; D perhaps matches TRBD1 (5 bases). This CDR3 spans 15 amino acids. Germline V gene lookup returns CDR1 SNHLY and CDR2 FYNNEI. V was shortened by 4 bases and J by 3 bases, with 10 bases between the two germline ends. In DNA, the CDR3 is TGTGCCAGCAGTGGGGGCACGAACTATAATTCACCCCTCCACTTT. Translated: CASSGGTNYNSPLHF.

V is TRBV7-3 and J is TRBJ2-5; TRBD2 matches 7 bases. Germline assignment: CDR1 SGHTA and CDR2 FQGTGA. J was trimmed by 4 bases and V by 3 bases; bases with no gene match: 8. The CDR3 totals 15 residues. The CDR3 region is CASSFSGREGETQYF. In DNA, the CDR3 is TGTGCCAGCAGCTTCTCGGGCAGGGAGGGAGAGACCCAGTACTTC.

The chain employs TRBV19 and TRBJ1-4, with D perhaps matching TRBD1 (5 bases). Per germline, CDR1 LNHDA and CDR2 SQIVND (reference sequence). The CDR3 has 13 amino acids. V gave up 10 bases and J gave up 8 bases, with 17 bases separating them. The CDR3 DNA follows: TGTGCCACCAGGGACTCACTAGGGGAAAAACTGTTTTTT. Translated: CATRDSLGEKLFF.

The chain has TRBV7-2 and TRBJ2-5; a possible D gene is TRBD1 (5 bases). The germline V and J ends were trimmed by 4 bases and 7 bases, with 13 bases remaining between them. The germline V gene encodes CDR1 SGHTA and CDR2 FQGNSA. The CDR3 loop spans 13 amino acids. CDR3 region: CASSSLLQGTQYF. The DNA of the CDR3 is TGTGCCAGCAGCTCACTCCTTCAGGGGACCCAGTACTTC. The full variable domain, rest sourced from reference TRBV7-2 and TRBJ2-5, is GAGVSQSPSNKVTEKGKDVELRCDPISGHTALYWYRQSLGQGLEFLIYFQGNSAPDKSGLPSDRFSAERTGGSVSTLTIQRTQQEDSAVYLCASSSLLQGTQYFGPGTRLLVL.

V is TRBV15 and J is TRBJ2-5; possible D gene TRBD1, 6 bases. Germline V gene data show CDR1 as LNHNV and CDR2 as YYDKDF (reference sequence). This CDR3 is 14 amino acids long. V lost 1 base and J 7 bases, leaving 13 bases between the germline ends. The CDR3: CATSRGGTSGTQYF. The CDR3 nucleotides read TGTGCCACCAGCAGAGGGGGGACAAGCGGGACCCAGTACTTC.

The chain employs TRBV12-5 and TRBJ1-3; TRBD1 is a possible D gene (5 bases). V dropped 5 bases and J dropped 2 bases, with 10 bases sitting between them. This CDR3 has 14 amino acids. The germline gives CDR1 LGHNT, CDR2 FRNRAP. The CDR3 sequence is CASGLGVPGNTIYF. The CDR3, as DNA: TGTGCTAGTGGTCTAGGGGTTCCTGGAAACACCATATATTTT. The whole variable domain, filled in from reference TRBV12-5 and TRBJ1-3, reads DARVTQTPRHKVTEMGQEVTMRCQPILGHNTVFWYRQTMMQGLELLAYFRNRAPLDDSGMPKDRFSAEMPDATLATLKIQPSEPRDSAVYFCASGLGVPGNTIYFGEGSWLTVV.

The chain carries TRBV30 and TRBJ1-2; unclear D gene. In germline, CDR1 is GTSNPN, CDR2 SVGIG (reference sequence). This CDR3 contains 13 residues. V was clipped by 0 bases and J by 2 bases, with 7 bases between them. The CDR3 coding sequence is TGTGCCTGGAGTGTGACACAGAACTATGGCTACACCTTC. Its translation is CAWSVTQNYGYTF.

The rearrangement uses TRBV10-2 and TRBJ1-2; D is unresolved. This CDR3 is 14 amino acids long. V lost 1 base and J lost 0, with 6 bases in between. CDR1 and CDR2 from the germline V gene are WSHSY and SAAADI. CDR3 region: CASSEFRANYGYTF. For the CDR3, the DNA is TGCGCCAGCAGTGAGTTCCGGGCTAACTATGGCTACACCTTC.